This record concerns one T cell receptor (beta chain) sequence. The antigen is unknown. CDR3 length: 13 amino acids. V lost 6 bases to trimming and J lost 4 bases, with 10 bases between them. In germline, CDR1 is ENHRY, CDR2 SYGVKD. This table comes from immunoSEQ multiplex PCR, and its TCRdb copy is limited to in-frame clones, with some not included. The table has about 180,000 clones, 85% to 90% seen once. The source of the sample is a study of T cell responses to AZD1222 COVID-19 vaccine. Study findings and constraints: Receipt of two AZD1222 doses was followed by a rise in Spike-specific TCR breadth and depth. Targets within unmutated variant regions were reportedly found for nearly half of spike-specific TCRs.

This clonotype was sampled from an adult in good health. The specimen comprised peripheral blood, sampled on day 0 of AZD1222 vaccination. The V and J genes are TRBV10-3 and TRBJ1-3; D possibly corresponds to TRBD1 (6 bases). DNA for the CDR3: TGTGCCATCAGCACTCAGGGGGGAAACACCATATATTTT. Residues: CAISTQGGNTIYF.